The 23 T cell receptor beta chains reported below all come from one sample, sequenced in a study of T cell responses to AZD1222 COVID-19 vaccine. Here immunoSEQ multiplex PCR was the method, and the copy in TCRdb shows in-frame clones only, minus some. The sample has approximately 84,000 clones; 85% to 90% are singletons. The sequencing used peripheral blood, collected 28 days after the second AZD1222 dose. The receptors were sampled from an adult who received the AZD1222 COVID-19 vaccine.

The J gene is TRBJ1-1, the V gene TRBV4-1; no reliable D call. This CDR3 has 11 residues. V was cut by 5 bases and J by 8 bases, with 9 bases left in between. Germline-derived CDR1 and CDR2 are MGHRA and YSYEKL. CDR3 DNA sequence: TGCGCCAGCAGCTTAAACGGGGAAGCTTTCTTT. Protein product: CASSLNGEAFF.

V gene TRBV9 combines with J gene TRBJ2-1; D gene uncertain. Trimming shortened V by 1 base and J by 5 bases, and 13 bases separated the two germline ends. Germline values: CDR1 SGDLS, CDR2 YYNGEE. This CDR3 has 15 residues. The chain's CDR3 is CASSVYARTDNEQFF. The CDR3 region has the DNA TGTGCCAGCAGCGTATATGCGAGAACCGACAATGAGCAGTTCTTC.

The genes are TRBV10-1 and TRBJ2-4; 7 nucleotides line up with TRBD2. The ends lost 11 bases at V and 1 base at J; junction bases unmatched: 17. Germline V CDR1 and CDR2: WNHNN, SYGVQD (reference sequence). The CDR3 length is 17 residues. CDR3 residues: CAEGRGGVPSAKNIQYF. For the CDR3, the DNA is TGCGCCGAGGGGCGGGGAGGGGTTCCTAGCGCCAAAAACATTCAGTACTTC.

The V and J genes are TRBV7-9 and TRBJ2-2, with D tentatively TRBD1 (6 bases). This CDR3 contains 14 residues. V was trimmed by 5 bases and J by 4 bases, leaving 11 bases between them. Germline CDR1 reads SEHNR; CDR2 reads FQNEAQ (reference sequence). The CDR3 DNA follows: TGTGCCAGCAGCCCTGCGACAGGCACCGGGGAGCTGTTTTTT. Protein product: CASSPATGTGELFF.

The CDR3 spells CASSPGDKNTEAFF. The CDR3 DNA reads TGTGCCAGCAGCCCTGGGGACAAGAACACTGAAGCTTTCTTT. The chain couples TRBV9 to TRBJ1-1, with D possibly being TRBD1 (6 bases). V lost 4 bases, J lost 1 base, and 11 bases lay in between. Germline lookup yields CDR1 SGDLS and CDR2 YYNGEE. The CDR3 is 14 amino acids. The variable domain in full, completed from reference TRBV9 and TRBJ1-1, reads DSGVTQTPKHLITATGQRVTLRCSPRSGDLSVYWYQQSLDQGLQFLIQYYNGEERAKGNILERFSAQQFPDLHSELNLSSLELGDSALYFCASSPGDKNTEAFFGQGTRLTVV.

This chain connects TRBV29-1 to TRBJ2-7; 10 nucleotides line up with TRBD2. The CDR3 sequence is 16 residues long. V shed 1 base and J 1 base; nucleotides not matched to a gene: 7. Germline V gives CDR1 SQVTM, CDR2 ANQGSEA. The DNA of the CDR3 is TGCAGCGTTGAAGGGCTAGCGGGAGTAGGATCCTACGAGCAGTACTTC. It translates to CSVEGLAGVGSYEQYF.

The V and J genes are TRBV6-4 and TRBJ2-3; D is perhaps TRBD2 (6 bases). This CDR3 spans 15 amino acids. Germline CDR1 reads MRHNA; CDR2 reads SNTAGT. With 0 bases removed from V and 3 bases from J, the gap between germline ends came to 10 bases. Written as DNA, the CDR3 is TGTGCCAGCAGTGACTCCCGTGGGGGGACAGATACGCAGTATTTT. Translated, it gives CASSDSRGGTDTQYF.

J is TRBJ2-1 and V is TRBV9; no reliable D call. The V end lost 0 bases, the J end lost 2 bases, and 12 bases lay between the germline ends. From germline, CDR1 is SGDLS and CDR2 YYNGEE. This CDR3 comprises 16 residues. The CDR3 spells CASSVDPSVAYNEQFF. The CDR3 DNA follows: TGTGCCAGCAGCGTAGATCCCTCCGTAGCCTACAATGAGCAGTTCTTC.

In this sample, this clone turned up once. This sequence joins TRBV4-3 and TRBJ1-2, with D perhaps TRBD1 (5 bases). Trimming cost V 3 bases and J 5 bases, with 10 bases left between them. CDR1 LGHNA and CDR2 YSLEER come from the germline V gene. The CDR3 spans 13 residues. In DNA, the CDR3 is TGCGCCAGCAGCCAGACACAGGAATATGGCTACACCTTC. This sequence encodes CASSQTQEYGYTF.

The genes are TRBV7-6 and TRBJ2-7; 8 bases agree with TRBD1. CDR3 size: 15 residues. V was clipped by 0 bases and J by 3 bases; unmatched bases: 4. Germline lookup yields CDR1 SGHVS and CDR2 FNYEAQ. Here the CDR3 reads CASSLAGTGYYEQYF. The CDR3 coding sequence is TGTGCCAGCAGCTTAGCGGGGACAGGATACTACGAGCAGTACTTC.

This clone was seen a single time. The rearrangement uses TRBV12-3 or TRBV12-4 and TRBJ2-5; D gene uncertain. Trimming took off 2 bases at V and 5 bases at J, with 9 bases between the two ends. The CDR3 consists of 13 residues. The CDR3 nucleotides are TGTGCCAGCAGTTTATGGGCCCACGAGACCCAGTACTTC. Encoded protein: CASSLWAHETQYF.

The V and J genes are TRBV5-1 and TRBJ2-3, with D unclear. Germline-derived CDR1 and CDR2 are SGHRS and YFSETQ. Trimming took 0 bases from V and 10 from J, leaving 18 bases between them. This CDR3 is built from 15 residues. The DNA for the CDR3 is TGCGCCAGCAGCTTGGAGGTGGGGATGGATGGGGCGCAGTATTTT. It codes for CASSLEVGMDGAQYF.

As to this clone: Germline and junction disagree at one end, which may indicate a read error. The chain joins TRBV7-8 to TRBJ2-7; the D call may be TRBD1 or TRBD2 (7 bases each). The CDR3 consists of 14 residues. The germline CDR1 and CDR2 sequences are SGHVS and FQNEAQ. Written as DNA, the CDR3 is TGTGCCAGCAGCTTAGAACCAGGGGGAGGGTTATGGGACTTC. Protein sequence: CASSLEPGGGLWDF.

The V call is TRBV7-9, the J call TRBJ1-5, with 7 bases identical to TRBD1. The CDR3 has 13 residues. The V gene end was trimmed by 5 bases and the J gene end by 5 bases; junction bases not matched to a gene: 3. CDR1 and CDR2 from the germline V gene are SEHNR and FQNEAQ (reference sequence). The CDR3 loop reads CASSHGTDQPQHF. Here the CDR3 DNA reads TGTGCCAGCAGCCATGGGACAGATCAGCCCCAGCATTTT.

This chain links TRBV5-1 with TRBJ2-1, with 13 bases matching TRBD2. The trim removed 3 bases at V and 6 bases at J, leaving 3 bases unmatched. The CDR3 extends over 15 amino acids. CDR1 SGHRS and CDR2 YFSETQ come from the germline V gene. The CDR3 loop reads CASSWGLAGFNEQFF. CDR3 DNA sequence: TGCGCCAGCAGCTGGGGACTAGCGGGGTTCAATGAGCAGTTCTTC.

This clone was observed once. The gene calls are TRBV6-7 and TRBJ1-6; 12 bases match TRBD1. TRBV6-7 is an open reading frame whose function is uncertain. The trim removed 10 bases at V and 8 bases at J, leaving 18 bases unmatched. This CDR3 spans 18 amino acids. DNA of the CDR3: TGTGCCACCCTCTGGGGACAGGGGGCTGAGGGGGGTGATTCACCCCTCCACTTT. The encoded protein is CATLWGQGAEGGDSPLHF.

V and J are TRBV5-1 and TRBJ2-3; D is tentatively TRBD1 or TRBD2 (5 bases each). The CDR3 totals 15 residues. CDR1 SGHRS and CDR2 YFSETQ come from the germline V gene. The germline V and J ends were trimmed by 0 bases and 0 bases, with 8 bases remaining between them. The CDR3 region has the DNA TGCGCCAGCAGCTTGGCGGGGCCCAGCACAGATACGCAGTATTTT. It specifies CASSLAGPSTDTQYF.

The chain is built from TRBV3-1 (or the pseudogene TRBV3-2) and TRBJ2-1, with no clear D. In germline, CDR1 is LGHDT, CDR2 YNNKEL (reference sequence). The CDR3 sequence is 13 residues long. The germline V and J ends were trimmed by 5 bases and 5 bases, with 10 bases remaining between them. CDR3 loop: CASSKRRDNEQFF. As DNA, the CDR3 is TGTGCCAGCAGCAAACGACGGGACAATGAGCAGTTCTTC.

This clone was detected only a few times. The chain uses TRBV30 and TRBJ2-7; D call uncertain. CDR1 is GTSNPN, CDR2 SVGIG, per germline (reference sequence). V gave up 3 bases and J gave up 2 bases, with 14 bases separating them. The CDR3 totals 14 residues. In nucleotides, the CDR3 is TGTGCCTGGAGAACCGTGACACGTACCTACGAGCAGTACTTC. Amino acid sequence: CAWRTVTRTYEQYF. The whole variable domain, remainder taken from reference TRBV30 and TRBJ2-7, is SQTIHQWPATLVQPVGSPLSLECTVEGTSNPNLYWYRQAAGRGLQLLFYSVGIGQISSEVPQNLSASRPQDRQFILSSKKLLLSDSGFYLCAWRTVTRTYEQYFGPGTRLTVT.

This clone appeared a single time. The chain couples TRBV5-8 to TRBJ1-2; D is ambiguous. Trimming took off 1 base at V and 10 bases at J, with 11 bases between the two ends. Germline V gives CDR1 SGHTS, CDR2 YDEGEE. The CDR3 contains 12 residues. Written as DNA, the CDR3 is TGTGCCAGCAGCTTGACGCAGTCTTTCTACACCTTC. It yields the protein CASSLTQSFYTF.

The chain is built from TRBV6-1 and TRBJ1-1, with D unclear. There are 15 residues in the CDR3. Germline-derived CDR1 and CDR2 are MNHNS and SASEGT. V dropped 3 bases and J dropped 3 bases, with 14 bases sitting between them. Here the CDR3 reads CASSDLFGRDTEAFF. DNA of the CDR3: TGTGCCAGCAGTGACCTCTTTGGGCGCGACACTGAAGCTTTCTTT.

The rearrangement uses TRBV6-5 and TRBJ2-7, with D possibly TRBD2 on 6 matching bases. The V gene's germline CDR1 is MNHEY and CDR2 SVGAGI. Trimming cost V 4 bases and J 6 bases, with 19 bases left between them. CDR3 length equals 15 residues. CDR3 in amino acids: CASSSQPGLSPEQYF. In nucleotides, the CDR3 is TGTGCCAGCAGTTCCCAACCGGGACTCTCTCCCGAGCAGTACTTC.

The chain is built from TRBV5-4 and TRBJ1-4; maybe TRBD1 (5 bases). CDR1 is SGHNT, CDR2 YYREEE, per germline (reference sequence). V was shortened by 0 bases and J by 7 bases, with 10 bases between the two germline ends. This CDR3 contains 14 residues. CDR3 amino acids: CASSLDQGGEKLFF. CDR3 coding DNA: TGTGCCAGCAGCTTGGACCAGGGTGGTGAAAAACTGTTTTTT.